This T cell receptor beta chain was sequenced for a study of Ad26.COV2.S vaccination and SARS-CoV-2 variants. Study findings and constraints: Assessments of TCR breadth and depth may have underestimated the total T cell responses.

The treatment: approximately 18 received Ad26.COV2.S at low or high dose, single or two shots; about 5 received placebo; per-sample allocation not given. Samples were taken on day 63 after the first vaccine or placebo injection. V was pared by 5 bases and J by 2 bases, with 5 bases of the junction left unmatched. The CDR3 contains 14 residues. Germline V gene data show CDR1 as SGHRS and CDR2 as YFSETQ. In regard to this clone: Its antigen is not known.

Only in-frame clones appear in the TCRdb table, and some are missing; sequencing was by immunoSEQ multiplex PCR. The data show some 300,000 clones, around 83% seen once. This rearrangement joins TRBV5-1 to TRBJ2-3; 7 nucleotides line up with TRBD1. Sample: peripheral blood, taken in a trial of Ad26.COV2.S vaccine versus placebo. This TCR was recovered from a person between 18 and 59 years old who received the Ad26.COV2.S COVID-19 vaccine or a placebo. CDR3 sequence: CASRQGQSTDTQYF. DNA of the CDR3: TGCGCCAGCAGACAGGGACAGTCCACAGATACGCAGTATTTT.